The source of this T cell receptor beta chain is a study of shared clonotypes between healthy human individuals (dated by TCRdb to about 2020). Regarding the complete study: The cohort comprised a couple of women and a few men aged 18 to 49 years. Each donor's leukapheresis produced roughly between roughly 0.85 and 10 billion PBMCs. Libraries were prepared and TCR repertoires were sequenced by different laboratories using diverse techniques, in order to increase sequencing depth and limit assay-specific biases. To estimate repertoire size and how much clonotypes are shared between individuals, the study performed deep sequencing of blood TCR repertoires from roughly five healthy adults. For each donor, CD4 naive and CD4 memory were each given three plates, CD8 naive was given two plates, and CD8 memory was given one plate. The investigation overall reported the following: Estimated clonotype richness was generally larger for naive than for memory subsets. Sampling was restricted to blood, and TCR repertoires in tissue are likely to differ from TCR repertoires in blood. Based on pairwise subsampling, the degree of clonotype sharing among donors was expected to be affected by sequencing depth. Rarefaction of sorted-subset datasets indicated incomplete sequencing despite the large sequencing depth. Because the study included only a small number of donors, the genetic and exposure-history diversity represented was limited. Compared with non-shared clonotypes, clonotypes shared by all four sorted-subset donors had higher generation probabilities. Sharing across a handful of donors was observed for roughly 5.4% of naive CD4, over 3% of naive CD8, 2.3% of memory CD4, and about 0.4% of memory CD8 clonotypes.

Using the deep immunoSEQ assay, multiplex PCR amplified TCR CDR3 regions from genomic DNA. Genomic DNA extracted from each cell subset was distributed evenly over all wells of several immunoSEQ 96-well plates, and each plate served as one replicate. Each replicate PCR for sorted subsets received about 180 ng genomic DNA, equal to tens of thousands of T cell genomes. Purified libraries were quantified with a Qubit 3.0 fluorometer, sized on a Bioanalyzer 2100, and re-quantified with the KAPA Library Quantification kit. A separate single-read 150-cycle Illumina NextSeq 550 flow cell was used to sequence each immunoSEQ 96-well plate. The study's own analysis went as follows. Because the immunoSEQ output included only junctional sequences and no quality scores, the filtering could not be the same as the filtering used for full-length reads. Sequences were annotated with PyIR, a Python wrapper for IgBLAST v1.9, and V/J genes and CDR3 were assigned using IMGT germline references. Reads were removed for weak V/J assignments (E-value above 1e-6), missing CDR3, stop codons, out-of-frame junctions, or ambiguous translated residues. A V3J clonotype was defined by an identical inferred V gene, J gene, and CDR3 amino acid sequence. Percentage overlap between repertoires was calculated by dividing the number of shared unique clonotypes by the size of the smaller repertoire. RTK rarefaction, the Chao1 estimator, and Recon v2.1 estimates of unobserved clonotypes were used to assess repertoire richness. OLGA was used to compute generation probabilities for all TCRbeta clonotypes that the gDNA method yielded from four donors. Imported from immuneACCESS, the table was reduced by TCRdb to in-frame sequences with V and J called. These copies leave out some clones; in studies compared against another copy, an unresolved V gene accounts for under half, and the cause of the remainder is not known. That table gives V, J and clone size, and the DNA gave D and trimming. The sample yields around 2.3 million clones; around 95% were counted once. The ten most abundant clones make up about 0.13% of the sample.

The cysteine opens and the phenylalanine closes a CDR3 of 17 amino acids. This entry keeps only the CDR3 DNA: 51 bases, framed from base 1. CDR1 and CDR2, looked up from the germline V gene, are SGHRS and YFSETQ. Trimming takes 0 bases from V and 4 bases from J, and the germline ends sit 19 bases apart. As to this clone: Its antigen is still unknown. Base qualities are not provided; no much larger clone lies one nucleotide away.

Donors were healthy HIV-negative adults with no recently reported acute infections or vaccinations. All donors were Caucasian adults living in Nashville, Tennessee, USA. CD4+ T cells were enriched by magnetic negative selection, after which naive cells were positively selected on CD45RA and the negative fraction was taken as the memory subset. Blood was obtained by leukapheresis, after which PBMCs were separated by Ficoll-Histopaque density gradient centrifugation and cryopreserved in liquid nitrogen vapor phase. Analytical flow cytometry was used to check the purity and quantity of every magnetically sorted T cell population. Genomic DNA was isolated from every sorted fraction and measured by UV absorbance on a Nanodrop 2000c.

The sequence was collected from a young man in good health. Sequencing was done on a sample of naive CD4+ T cells sorted from blood. The cell subset or site tag for this specimen amounts to: CD45RA+ positively selected. The receptor chain draws on TRBV5-1 and TRBJ1-2; a weak D assignment points to TRBD1 (5 bases agree). The CDR3 region has the sequence CASSLEISQDNGYGYTF. The bases are TGCGCCAGCAGCTTGGAGATCTCCCAGGACAACGGCTATGGCTACACCTTC.